One sample yielded the 17 T cell receptor beta chains listed below, sequenced in a study of radiation and T cells in renal cell carcinoma. Sample time point: blood 2 weeks post-SBRT. Sample treatment: 15 Gy SBRT to primary tumor, nephrectomy 4 weeks later. Only in-frame clones appear in the TCRdb table, and some are missing; sequencing was by immunoSEQ multiplex PCR. Here the sample spans approximately 23,000 clones, approximately 81% being singletons. The specimen was blood, collected from a patient whose treatment included radiotherapy and nephrectomy. These TCRs come from a man aged 55-75 years with renal cell carcinoma.

Only one count was recorded for this clone. The chain is built from TRBV30 and TRBJ1-1; 7 bases line up with TRBD1. Losses at the gene ends were 4 bases for V and 7 bases for J; bases not matched to a gene: 12. CDR1 is GTSNPN and CDR2 is SVGIG in the germline V gene (reference sequence). The CDR3 has 14 amino acids. The CDR3 coding sequence is TGTGCCTGGATGAAGGGGGCGGTTATGGGTGAAGCTTTCTTT. Translated, it gives CAWMKGAVMGEAFF.

V gene TRBV5-1 combines with J gene TRBJ1-4, with 9 bases lining up with TRBD1. J was trimmed by 7 bases and V by 0 bases; bases with no gene match: 4. CDR1 and CDR2 from the germline V gene are SGHRS and YFSETQ. This CDR3 is 15 amino acids long. DNA for the CDR3: TGCGCCAGCAGCTTGGGGGGACAGGGCACTGAAAAACTGTTTTTT. The encoded protein is CASSLGGQGTEKLFF.

This chain uses TRBV6-6 with TRBJ2-3, with D possibly being TRBD2 (5 bases). CDR1 is MNHNY and CDR2 is SVGAGI in the germline V gene (reference sequence). V was clipped by 5 bases and J by 6 bases, with 18 bases between them. The CDR3 is 15 residues long. CDR3 nucleotides: TGTGCCAGCAGTCCCCGTGGAGGCCCGGGGGATACGCAGTATTTT. It codes for CASSPRGGPGDTQYF.

The CDR3 DNA sequence: TGTGCCTGGAGTGCCGAGTTATACGGAGAGCAGTACTTC. Translation gives CAWSAELYGEQYF. The chain carries TRBV30 and TRBJ2-7; D remains ambiguous. Germline CDR1 and CDR2: GTSNPN and SVGIG (reference sequence). This CDR3 has 13 amino acids. Between the trimmed V and J ends, which lost 1 base and 7 bases, there was a span of 14 bases.

This sequence joins TRBV7-2 and TRBJ2-5, with 7 positions matching TRBD2. The ends lost 5 bases at V and 5 bases at J; junction bases unmatched: 14. Germline-derived CDR1 and CDR2 are SGHTA and FQGNSA. This CDR3 comprises 16 residues. CDR3 DNA: TGTGCCAGCAGCCCTAGCAGAGACGTGGGGGGGGAGACCCAGTACTTC. Amino acid sequence: CASSPSRDVGGETQYF.

V usage is TRBV5-1 and J usage is TRBJ2-2; 12 bases match TRBD2. The CDR3 sequence is 16 residues long. Germline lookup yields CDR1 SGHRS and CDR2 YFSETQ. J gave up 7 bases and V 3 bases, and 7 bases lay outside the gene matches. Written as DNA, the CDR3 is TGCGCCAGCAGCTCGACTAGCGGGAGTTTCCACGGGGAGCTGTTTTTT. It specifies CASSSTSGSFHGELFF.

The chain's CDR3 is CASSPSLAVQETQYF. The DNA for the CDR3 is TGTGCCAGCAGTCCCTCGCTAGCGGTCCAAGAGACCCAGTACTTC. This chain joins TRBV28 and TRBJ2-5, with TRBD2 matching 7 bases. This CDR3 comprises 15 residues. Germline CDR1 MDHEN, CDR2 SYDVKM. The V gene end was trimmed by 5 bases and the J gene end by 1 base; junction bases not matched to a gene: 7. The variable domain in full, completed from reference TRBV28 and TRBJ2-5, reads DVKVTQSSRYLVKRTGEKVFLECVQDMDHENMFWYRQDPGLGLRLIYFSYDVKMKEKGDIPEGYSVSREKKERFSLILESASTNQTSMYLCASSPSLAVQETQYFGPGTRLLVL.

The chain recombines TRBV19 with TRBJ1-6, with D tentatively TRBD1 (5 bases). The CDR3 consists of 13 residues. Trimming cost V 3 bases and J 11 bases, with 11 bases left between them. Germline V lookup: CDR1 LNHDA, CDR2 SQIVND (reference sequence). The CDR3 bases are TGTGCCAGTAGTATCCCCACGGGGGCACCCCTCCACTTT. As protein: CASSIPTGAPLHF.

The chain recombines TRBV25-1 with TRBJ2-3, with 9 positions matching TRBD2. CDR3 length: 16 residues. CDR1 is MGHDK, CDR2 SYGVNS, per germline. V was clipped by 4 bases and J by 2 bases; unmatched bases: 7. The CDR3 sequence is CASSGGVAGVTDTQYF. DNA for the CDR3: TGTGCCAGCAGTGGGGGGGTAGCGGGAGTCACAGATACGCAGTATTTT. Looking up the rest from reference TRBV25-1 and TRBJ2-3 gives the full variable domain: EADIYQTPRYLVIGTGKKITLECSQTMGHDKMYWYQQDPGMELHLIHYSYGVNSTEKGDLSSESTVSRIRTEHFPLTLESARPSHTSQYLCASSGGVAGVTDTQYFGPGTRLTVL.

The rearrangement uses TRBV4-1 and TRBJ2-5; possibly TRBD1 or TRBD2 for D (6 bases each). The germline V and J ends were trimmed by 6 bases and 5 bases, with 22 bases remaining between them. CDR3 length equals 16 residues. Germline assignment: CDR1 MGHRA and CDR2 YSYEKL. The CDR3 sequence is CASRIGGRAEGETQYF. For the CDR3, the DNA is TGCGCCAGCAGGATTGGGGGGCGAGCGGAGGGGGAGACCCAGTACTTC.

This sequence joins TRBV5-1 and TRBJ2-5; D might be TRBD2 (5 bases). The CDR3 length is 16 residues. Between the trimmed V and J ends, which lost 2 bases and 3 bases, there was a span of 17 bases. The germline V gene has CDR1 SGHRS and CDR2 YFSETQ. The DNA for the CDR3 is TGCGCCAGCAGCTTAAGCGGAGTACCAATCGAAGAGACCCAGTACTTC. This codes for CASSLSGVPIEETQYF.

This clone showed up many times. V gene TRBV11-3 combines with J gene TRBJ2-1, with 12 bases identical to TRBD2. Germline V lookup: CDR1 SGHNT, CDR2 YENEEA. The CDR3 spans 14 residues. Trimming removed 3 bases from V and 9 bases from J; junction bases left unmatched: 3. CDR3 bases: TGTGCCAGCAGCTTGACTAGCGGGAGAGCTGAGCAGTTCTTC. This translates into CASSLTSGRAEQFF.

V gene TRBV9 combines with J gene TRBJ2-1, with TRBD2 identical over 8 bases. Per germline, CDR1 SGDLS and CDR2 YYNGEE. J gave up 0 bases and V 4 bases, and 3 bases lay outside the gene matches. The CDR3 is 15 residues long. In DNA form, the CDR3 reads TGTGCCAGCAGCTATACTAGCGGCTCCTACAATGAGCAGTTCTTC. Protein sequence: CASSYTSGSYNEQFF.

CDR3 DNA sequence: TGTGCCTGGAGTGTTCAGGTGCCCTCCTACGAGCAGTACTTC. This codes for CAWSVQVPSYEQYF. V is TRBV30 and J is TRBJ2-5; no clear D. The DNA end is a closer match to TRBJ2-7, so the J assignment may be wrong. This CDR3 contains 14 residues. Germline V gene lookup returns CDR1 GTSNPN and CDR2 SVGIG (reference sequence).

The genes are TRBV5-1 and TRBJ1-1; a possible D gene is TRBD1 (6 bases). This CDR3 spans 13 amino acids. The germline V gene has CDR1 SGHRS and CDR2 YFSETQ. The V end lost 7 bases, the J end lost 2 bases, and 12 bases lay between the germline ends. The CDR3: CASGRTANTEAFF. CDR3 DNA: TGCGCCAGCGGAAGGACAGCCAACACTGAAGCTTTCTTT.

This chain connects TRBV5-4 to TRBJ1-1, with D perhaps matching TRBD1 (6 bases). Germline V gene lookup returns CDR1 SGHNT and CDR2 YYREEE (reference sequence). The V gene lost 4 bases and the J gene lost 5 bases, with 12 bases spanning the gap. The CDR3 contains 13 residues. CDR3 nucleotides: TGTGCCAGCAGCAGGGGGGCTAGAACTGAAGCTTTCTTT. Protein product: CASSRGARTEAFF.

In its sample, this clone was seen once. CDR3: CASSLAGSRTDTQYF. The CDR3, as DNA: TGCGCCAGCAGCTTGGCAGGGTCACGGACAGATACGCAGTATTTT. The V call is TRBV5-1, the J call TRBJ2-3, with D maybe TRBD1 (5 bases). The ends were cut back, 0 bases at V and 3 bases at J, with 11 bases in the middle. Germline CDR1 and CDR2: SGHRS and YFSETQ. The CDR3 totals 15 residues. Looking up the rest from reference TRBV5-1 and TRBJ2-3 gives the full variable domain: KAGVTQTPRYLIKTRGQQVTLSCSPISGHRSVSWYQQTPGQGLQFLFEYFSETQRNKGNFPGRFSGRQFSNSRSEMNVSTLELGDSALYLCASSLAGSRTDTQYFGPGTRLTVL.